Following are 12 T cell receptor beta chains from one sample sequenced in a study of metastatic and nonmetastatic thyroid tumors. MiXCR re-clonotyped the PCR reads for TCRdb. In the table there are 11,000 to 15,000 clones, over 25% of which are singletons. Patients were all untreated before their thyroid surgery. Specimen: tumor tissue. The receptors stem from a female donor with papillary thyroid cancer or a benign thyroid nodule (not recorded which). Some clones in this sample may be carry-over from other donors' samples.

The rearrangement uses TRBV20-1 and TRBJ1-3; the D is unclear. Germline lookup yields CDR1 DFQATT and CDR2 SNEGSKA (reference sequence). Trimming cost V 2 bases and J 4 bases, with 6 bases left between them. The CDR3 sequence is 12 residues long. In nucleotides, the CDR3 is TGCAGTGCTAGATTCTCCGGAAACACCATATATTTT. Protein: CSARFSGNTIYF.

This clone was recorded a few times. This chain connects TRBV11-1 to TRBJ2-1; 9 bases align to TRBD2. The germline V gene encodes CDR1 SGHAT and CDR2 FQDESV (reference sequence). The CDR3 sequence is 15 residues long. V lost 5 bases and J lost 4; bases outside the gene matches: 6. This CDR3 is CASSPGTSRYNEQFF. The CDR3 DNA reads as TGTGCCAGCAGCCCCGGGACTAGCAGATACAATGAGCAGTTCTTC.

This rearrangement joins TRBV5-1 to TRBJ2-2; the match to TRBD1 covers 8 bases. Trimming at V came to 0 bases and at J to 4 bases, leaving 2 bases not matched to a gene. Germline CDR1 is SGHRS and CDR2 is YFSETQ. This CDR3 has 15 amino acids. The CDR3 loop is CASSLATGGTGELFF. The CDR3 DNA sequence: TGCGCCAGCAGCTTGGCCACAGGGGGCACCGGGGAGCTGTTTTTT.

J is TRBJ2-7 and V is TRBV6-5; no reliable D call. The CDR3 is made up of 14 amino acids. Trimming shortened V by 5 bases and J by 2 bases, and 13 bases separated the two germline ends. Per germline, CDR1 MNHEY and CDR2 SVGAGI. The CDR3 spells CASSPRSPPYEQYF. The CDR3 nucleotides are TGTGCCAGCAGTCCCCGGTCCCCACCCTACGAGCAGTACTTC.

The J gene is TRBJ2-7, the V gene TRBV11-2; 8 bases agree with TRBD1. This CDR3 comprises 13 residues. Looked up from germline, CDR1 is SGHAT and CDR2 is FQNNGV. V was pared by 5 bases and J by 6 bases, with 6 bases of the junction left unmatched. The CDR3 region is CASSPDRDGEQYF. CDR3 in DNA: TGTGCCAGCAGCCCGGACAGGGATGGCGAGCAGTACTTC.

The V and J genes are TRBV30 and TRBJ2-7, with D perhaps TRBD1 (6 bases). Trimming took 5 bases from V and 0 from J, leaving 11 bases between them. CDR1 GTSNPN and CDR2 SVGIG come from the germline V gene (reference sequence). The CDR3 length is 13 residues. The CDR3 bases are TGTGCCTGGCCAGGGGACAACTCCTACGAGCAGTACTTC. Translation: CAWPGDNSYEQYF.

This clone was seen a handful of times. This rearrangement joins TRBV28 to TRBJ2-7; D may be TRBD1 (6 bases). Germline V gene lookup returns CDR1 MDHEN and CDR2 SYDVKM. V was cut by 5 bases and J by 2 bases, with 10 bases left in between. The CDR3 contains 13 residues. CDR3 protein: CASSIGTPYEQYF. The CDR3 DNA reads as TGTGCCAGCAGTATAGGGACACCCTACGAGCAGTACTTC.

A few counts support this clone. The rearrangement uses TRBV24-1 and TRBJ1-2; D may be TRBD1 (5 bases). Trimming shortened V by 3 bases and J by 3 bases, and 13 bases separated the two germline ends. The germline V gene encodes CDR1 KGHDR and CDR2 SFDVKD. This CDR3 spans 15 amino acids. The CDR3 sequence: CATSDAGRKDYGYTF. CDR3 in DNA: TGTGCCACCAGTGATGCAGGGAGGAAGGACTATGGCTACACCTTC.

This clone is categorized as medium-sized. This chain connects TRBV29-1 to TRBJ1-1; TRBD1 is a possible D gene (6 bases). Per germline, CDR1 SQVTM and CDR2 ANQGSEA. The CDR3 contains 13 residues. Deletions cut 6 bases from V and 1 base from J, with 12 bases between. CDR3 in amino acids: CSVGANRNTEAFF. The CDR3 DNA is TGCAGCGTGGGGGCAAATCGGAACACTGAAGCTTTCTTT.

In this sample, this clone is medium-sized. The chain links TRBV24-1 to TRBJ2-1; TRBD1 matches 9 bases. The CDR3 has 14 residues. The trim removed 7 bases at V and 9 bases at J, leaving 9 bases unmatched. Germline V lookup: CDR1 KGHDR, CDR2 SFDVKD. The CDR3 DNA follows: TGTGCCACCAGGGGGACAGGGACCTCTGGTGAGCAGTTCTTC. The encoded protein is CATRGTGTSGEQFF.

This clone has a single count. At one end, the junction sequence differs from germline, possibly due to a read error. The J gene is TRBJ2-3, the V gene TRBV5-1; the D gene is possibly TRBD1 (6 bases). This CDR3 contains 16 residues. From germline, CDR1 is SGHRS and CDR2 YFSETQ. The chain's CDR3 is CAGSLEQGARSDTQYF. CDR3 bases: TGCGCCGGCAGCTTGGAACAGGGTGCCAGGTCAGATACGCAGTATTTT.

This clone appeared a single time. This chain joins TRBV7-6 and TRBJ2-6; D may be TRBD1 (5 bases). Germline V gives CDR1 SGHVS, CDR2 FNYEAQ. V dropped 3 bases and J dropped 0 bases, with 6 bases sitting between them. The CDR3 length is 15 residues. The CDR3 nucleotides are TGTGCCAGCAGCTTTCAGGGCTCTGGGGCCAACGTCCTGACTTTC. Its translation is CASSFQGSGANVLTF.